The source of this T cell receptor beta chain is a study of CXCR3-negative and CXCR3-positive naive CD8 T cells. Turning to this clonotype: Its antigen remains unidentified.

This CDR3 region has 16 residues. Germline CDR1 reads DFQATT; CDR2 reads SNEGSKA (reference sequence). Overall study results and limits: Hydrophobicity of TRB CDR3s was greater in CXCR3-positive naive cells than in CXCR3-negative naive cells.

The libraries of TRB cDNA were constructed through 5' RACE using UMI labels. TCRdb re-called the 5' RACE reads and shows each CDR3 protein once, DNA omitted. This sample's table has roughly 130,000 distinct CDR3 sequences. The TCR originated in a human donor in good health. Some clones in this sample may be carry-over from other donors' samples. Sequencing used naive CXCR3+ CD8+ T cells from blood. Described subset: CD45RO-CCR7+CD27+CD95- naive CD8+ T cells expressing CXCR3 (TNR3+). The J gene is TRBJ1-1, the V gene TRBV20-1; the D call of TRBD1 rests on TCRdb alone, since no DNA is present to check it. The chain's CDR3 is CSARDRTTDPRLEAFF.